Listed below are T cell receptor beta chains from one sample, sequenced in a study of T-cell reconstitution after alpha-beta-depleted transplantation in children. Each CDR3 protein is one row after TCRdb ran MiXCR on the PCR reads. The sample shows hundreds of thousands of distinct CDR3 sequences, about 17% of them seen only once. The sample was PBMCs, mostly from graft donor cells, taken 360 days after TCRalphabeta/CD19-depleted stem cell transplant. The receptors were gathered from a male patient between 2 and 10 years old who had a stem cell transplant for acute lymphoblastic leukemia, so the T cells may come from the graft donor. Both conserved end residues are part of each CDR3. The D gene is left open where the match is weak. Part of the rows lack a size; the others show once, few, many or a class for expanded clones.

d_gene | j_gene | v_gene | abundance | CDR3aa | CDR3nt
NA | TRBJ2-1 | TRBV4-2 | NA | CASSQEKARGPYNEQFF | TGTGCCAGCAGCCAAGAGAAGGCGCGGGGCCCCTACAATGAGCAGTTCTTC
NA | TRBJ2-2 | TRBV4-3 | few | CASSLEPTANTGELFF | TGCGCCAGCAGCCTAGAGCCCACCGCGAACACCGGGGAGCTGTTTTTT
TRBD1 | TRBJ2-5 | TRBV5-5 | few | CASRATGTVSETQYF | TGTGCCAGCAGAGCTACCGGGACAGTGTCGGAGACCCAGTACTTC
NA | TRBJ1-3 | TRBV3-1 | few | CASSSTGSLLNTIYF | TGTGCCAGCAGCTCAACAGGGTCTCTCTTAAACACCATATATTTT
NA | TRBJ2-3 | TRBV5-1 | NA | CASSHDGNPTDTQYF | TGCGCCAGCAGCCACGACGGAAACCCCACAGATACGCAGTATTTT
NA | TRBJ2-1 | TRBV20-1 | NA | CSARQMSSYNEQFF | TGCAGTGCGAGGCAGATGAGCTCCTACAATGAGCAGTTCTTC
NA | TRBJ2-5 | TRBV12-5 | NA | CASGFVPLRREGTGTQYF | TGTGCTAGTGGTTTCGTCCCCCTACGTCGCGAGGGCACTGGGACCCAGTACTTC
NA | TRBJ2-7 | TRBV5-1 | few | CASSGGHEQYF | TGCGCCAGCAGCGGCGGACACGAGCAGTACTTC
NA | TRBJ2-7 | TRBV6-1 | NA | CASTPTGWGEQYF | TGTGCCAGCACGCCTACCGGGTGGGGCGAGCAGTACTTC
TRBD2 | TRBJ2-4 | TRBV20-1 | many | CSARVFGDYQNIQYF | TGCAGTGCTAGAGTATTCGGGGACTACCAGAACATTCAGTACTTC
TRBD2 | TRBJ2-3 | TRBV7-9 | NA | CASSQKGLAGLYTQYF | TGTGCCAGCAGCCAAAAGGGACTAGCGGGATTATATACGCAGTATTTT
TRBD2 | TRBJ2-3 | TRBV20-1 | few | CSARVGLAVTDTQYF | TGCAGTGCTAGAGTGGGACTAGCGGTCACAGATACGCAGTATTTT
NA | TRBJ2-4 | TRBV5-5 | many | CASTSQGGINIQYF | TGTGCCAGCACCTCACAGGGAGGAATAAACATTCAGTACTTC
NA | TRBJ2-7 | TRBV7-6 | few | CASSLTGTDEQYF | TGTGCCAGCAGCTTAACTGGGACTGACGAGCAGTACTTC
TRBD2 | TRBJ2-1 | TRBV7-8 | NA | CASSLAPLSGKNEQFF | TGTGCCAGCAGCTTAGCGCCCCTGAGCGGGAAGAATGAGCAGTTCTTC
TRBD2 | TRBJ2-3 | TRBV12-3/TRBV12-4 | many | CASSSGGTSGRDTQYF | TGTGCCAGCAGTTCCGGGGGGACTAGCGGGAGGGATACGCAGTATTTT
TRBD2 | TRBJ2-3 | TRBV4-3 | NA | CASSQDPGLAVTDTQYF | TGCGCCAGCAGCCAAGATCCCGGACTAGCGGTGACAGATACGCAGTATTTT
NA | TRBJ2-5 | TRBV4-2 | many | CASSQDRDNPWQTQYF | TGTGCCAGCAGCCAAGATCGGGACAACCCGTGGCAGACCCAGTACTTC
NA | TRBJ2-3 | TRBV12-3/TRBV12-4 | many | CASSWAPSTDTQYF | TGTGCCAGCAGTTGGGCGCCTAGCACAGATACGCAGTATTTT
NA | TRBJ2-3 | TRBV9 | few | CASSEQFLSTDTQYF | TGTGCCAGCAGCGAGCAGTTCCTTAGCACAGATACGCAGTATTTT
NA | TRBJ1-1 | TRBV4-1 | many | CASSQDHTRNTEAFF | TGCGCCAGCAGCCAAGATCACACCAGGAACACTGAAGCTTTCTTT
NA | TRBJ2-6 | TRBV2 | many | CASSGFGGTAAGANVLTF | TGTGCCAGCAGTGGGTTCGGCGGGACGGCGGCTGGGGCCAACGTCCTGACTTTC
NA | TRBJ2-1 | TRBV24-1 | NA | CATSHSGNLYNEQFF | TGTGCCACCAGTCATTCCGGGAACCTCTACAATGAGCAGTTCTTC
NA | TRBJ2-2 | TRBV24-1 | NA | CATRGTGTGELFF | TGTGCCACCAGGGGGACGGGCACCGGGGAGCTGTTTTTT
NA | TRBJ2-2 | TRBV10-3 | few | CAISHGGRTGELFF | TGTGCCATCAGCCACGGGGGACGGACCGGGGAGCTGTTTTTT
NA | TRBJ1-5 | TRBV19 | once | CASHTGLNQPQHF | TGTGCCAGTCATACAGGGTTGAATCAGCCCCAGCATTTT
NA | TRBJ2-2 | TRBV28 | NA | CASRESPGELFF | TGTGCCAGCAGGGAGAGTCCCGGGGAGCTGTTTTTT
TRBD1 | TRBJ1-3 | TRBV29-1 | few | CSVFEGAGNTIYF | TGCAGCGTTTTCGAGGGGGCCGGAAACACCATATATTTT
NA | TRBJ2-7 | TRBV5-5 | NA | CASSPLVGVAYEQYF | TGTGCCAGCAGCCCCCTCGTCGGGGTAGCCTACGAGCAGTACTTC
TRBD2 | TRBJ2-5 | TRBV4-2 | NA | CASSQALAGGGETQYF | TGTGCCAGCAGCCAAGCCCTGGCGGGAGGGGGTGAGACCCAGTACTTC
TRBD1 | TRBJ2-5 | TRBV29-1 | few | CSVEDEGWPGQQETQYF | TGCAGCGTTGAAGATGAGGGCTGGCCGGGACAGCAAGAGACCCAGTACTTC
TRBD1 | TRBJ2-3 | TRBV7-2 | few | CASSWRTGGVDTQYF | TGTGCCAGCAGCTGGAGGACAGGGGGCGTTGATACGCAGTATTTT
TRBD1 | TRBJ1-2 | TRBV6-5 | few | CASSSRTSGQGGGGYTF | TGTGCCAGCAGTTCCAGAACATCGGGACAGGGAGGGGGAGGCTACACCTTC
NA | TRBJ2-2 | TRBV7-9 | once | CASSLTRVDGELFF | TGTGCCAGCAGCTTAACCAGGGTTGATGGGGAGCTGTTTTTT
NA | TRBJ1-5 | TRBV10-3 | few | CAISLTGSQPQHF | TGTGCCATCAGTCTCACAGGGAGCCAGCCCCAGCATTTT
TRBD1 | TRBJ1-1 | TRBV6-5 | few | CASSYSWDRETPEAFF | TGTGCCAGCAGTTACTCCTGGGACAGGGAAACTCCTGAAGCTTTCTTT
NA | TRBJ2-1 | TRBV20-1 | NA | CSASFGTGDNEQFF | TGCAGTGCTAGTTTTGGGACTGGGGACAATGAGCAGTTCTTC
NA | TRBJ2-5 | TRBV28 | few | CASSLDVLAETQYF | TGTGCCAGCAGTTTGGACGTCCTCGCGGAGACCCAGTACTTC
NA | TRBJ2-5 | TRBV12-3/TRBV12-4 | few | CASNRGPGETQYF | TGTGCCAGCAACAGAGGGCCGGGAGAGACCCAGTACTTC
NA | TRBJ1-4 | TRBV2 | NA | CASRQGVLNEKLFF | TGTGCCAGCAGGCAGGGAGTACTAAATGAAAAACTGTTTTTT
NA | TRBJ1-3 | TRBV4-3 | few | CASSQYGGPGNTIYF | TGCGCCAGCAGCCAATACGGGGGACCTGGAAACACCATATATTTT
NA | TRBJ1-1 | TRBV28 | few | CASRVPRDFSTEAFF | TGTGCCAGCCGGGTACCCCGGGATTTCTCAACTGAAGCTTTCTTT
NA | TRBJ2-1 | TRBV29-1 | NA | CSVGPRLVENNEQFF | TGCAGCGTTGGGCCCCGACTAGTCGAGAACAATGAGCAGTTCTTC